Each of the 23 T cell receptor beta chains below was sequenced from the same sample in a study of T cells in Graves' hyperthyroidism and ophthalmopathy. RNA transcripts gave rise to amplified TCR beta CDR3 regions. Carried out on the TCR CDR3, a first-round RT-PCR used the HTBI primer set. TCRdb re-called the multiplex PCR reads with MiXCR, one entry per CDR3 protein. The repertoire includes 600,000 or so distinct CDR3 sequences, 40% to 55% of them detected once, and approximately 8.2% sits in the top ten. Material: peripheral blood or thyroid tissue (not recorded which). The receptors shown here come from a woman younger than 35 with Graves' hyperthyroidism.

The chain is built from TRBV14 and TRBJ1-3; D is unclear. Trimming cost V 0 bases and J 2 bases, with 5 bases left between them. CDR3 length: 14 residues. Per germline, CDR1 SGHDN and CDR2 FVKESK. Here the CDR3 reads CASSQELTGNTIYF. For the CDR3, the DNA is TGTGCCAGCAGCCAAGAATTGACTGGAAACACCATATATTTT.

The chain joins TRBV29-1 to TRBJ1-5, with D hard to call. This CDR3 is built from 13 residues. Germline assignment: CDR1 SQVTM and CDR2 ANQGSEA. Trimming shortened V by 4 bases and J by 6 bases, and 13 bases separated the two germline ends. The CDR3 DNA is TGCAGCGTTGCGGGGAGCCGAGGTCAGCCCCAGCATTTT. This encodes CSVAGSRGQPQHF.

The J gene is TRBJ2-7, the V gene TRBV7-9; 11 bases fit TRBD2. From germline, CDR1 is SEHNR and CDR2 FQNEAQ (reference sequence). The CDR3 contains 16 residues. J lost 2 bases, V lost 9 bases, and 12 bases had no gene match. The CDR3 sequence: CASSRQGLAAPYEQYF. CDR3 nucleotides: TGTGCCAGTAGCCGACAGGGACTAGCGGCCCCCTACGAGCAGTACTTC.

This chain connects TRBV2 to TRBJ2-7; the D is unclear. The germline V gene has CDR1 SNHLY and CDR2 FYNNEI. The length of the CDR3 is 16 residues. Trimming removed 5 bases at V and 1 base at J, with 18 bases between. This CDR3 is CASSYSNPTPSYEQYF. The CDR3 DNA sequence: TGTGCCAGCAGTTACTCGAACCCGACCCCATCCTACGAGCAGTACTTC. The full variable domain, in which reference TRBV2 and TRBJ2-7 provide the parts outside the CDR3, is EPEVTQTPSHQVTQMGQEVILRCVPISNHLYFYWYRQILGQKVEFLVSFYNNEISEKSEIFDDQFSVERPDGSNFTLKIRSTKLEDSAMYFCASSYSNPTPSYEQYFGPGTRLTVT.

In this sample, this clonotype turned up many times. The chain is built from TRBV2 and TRBJ1-6; D uncertain. The CDR3 consists of 12 residues. The germline V gene has CDR1 SNHLY and CDR2 FYNNEI. V shed 3 bases and J shed 10 bases, with 7 bases lying between them. The CDR3 DNA follows: TGTGCCAGCAGTGATTTGTTCTCACCCCTCCACTTT. Its translation is CASSDLFSPLHF.

The table lists this clonotype with a count of one. A much more abundant neighbour one base away suggests this may be a read error. This chain joins TRBV11-1 and TRBJ1-2, with D unresolved. CDR1 and CDR2 (germline): SGHAT, FQDESV (reference sequence). The CDR3 extends over 14 amino acids. The chain's CDR3 is CASSPGPGPDGHTF. The CDR3, as DNA: TGTGCCAGCAGCCCCGGCCCAGGCCCCGATGGCCACACCTTC. Complete variable domain (other parts from reference TRBV11-1 and TRBJ1-2): EAEVAQSPRYKITEKSQAVAFWCDPISGHATLYWYRQILGQGPELLVQFQDESVVDDSQLPKDRFSAERLKGVDSTLKIQPAELGDSAMYLCASSPGPGPDGHTFGSGTRLTVV.

This rearrangement joins TRBV9 to TRBJ2-7; D tentatively fits TRBD1 or TRBD2 (5 bases each). The germline V gene encodes CDR1 SGDLS and CDR2 YYNGEE. Trimming removed 1 base at V and 2 bases at J, with 13 bases between. This CDR3 has 15 residues. In DNA, the CDR3 is TGTGCCAGCAGCGTAACCGGGACCAGTACCTACGAGCAGTACTTC. Its protein is CASSVTGTSTYEQYF.

This clonotype is a singleton in its sample. No conserved phenylalanine or tryptophan ends this CDR3, so it is likely a read error. The rearrangement joins TRBV29-1 to TRBJ1-1; 8 bases are shared with TRBD1. The germline V gene has CDR1 SQVTM and CDR2 ANQGSEA. The V segment lost 2 bases and the J segment 3 bases; nucleotides outside the gene matches: 14. This CDR3 region has 17 residues. CDR3 region: CSVEWSWMDRDYTEAFS. The CDR3 DNA reads as TGCAGCGTTGAATGGTCTTGGATGGACAGGGATTACACTGAAGCTTTCTCT.

V usage is TRBV10-3 and J usage is TRBJ2-5; TRBD2 is a possible D gene (6 bases). The tail of the sequence fits TRBJ2-1 better, so the J call may be wrong. Looked up from germline, CDR1 is ENHRY and CDR2 is SYGVKD. This CDR3 is 14 amino acids long. CDR3 amino acids: CAIGGRAGRDEQFF. In DNA, the CDR3 is TGTGCCATCGGAGGGCGCGCGGGAAGAGATGAGCAGTTCTTC.

This chain links TRBV15 with TRBJ1-4; D uncertain. Per the germline V gene, CDR1 is LNHNV and CDR2 is YYDKDF (reference sequence). V was trimmed by 3 bases and J by 5 bases, leaving 7 bases between them. This CDR3 is 13 amino acids long. As DNA, the CDR3 is TGTGCCACCAGCAGGGAAAGAAATGAAAAACTGTTTTTT. Residues: CATSRERNEKLFF.

The CDR3 protein is CASLWVGVTGELFF. CDR3 bases: TGTGCCAGCCTGTGGGTAGGAGTGACCGGGGAGCTGTTTTTT. The chain joins TRBV12-3 or TRBV12-4 to TRBJ2-2, with D unresolved. V shed 8 bases and J shed 5 bases, with 15 bases lying between them. CDR3 length: 14 residues.

The rearrangement links TRBV10-3 to TRBJ2-7; 10 nucleotides line up with TRBD2. CDR1 is ENHRY, CDR2 SYGVKD, per germline. CDR3 length: 15 amino acids. After removal of 10 bases from V and 1 base from J, the junction contained 10 bases not matched to a gene. The CDR3 coding sequence is TGTGCCACGAAAGGGGATAGCGGGAGGTCCTACGAGCAGTACTTC. Residues: CATKGDSGRSYEQYF.

Remarks on this clonotype: With a much larger clone just one base away, this may be a read error. The chain has TRBV29-1 and TRBJ2-7; 8 nucleotides agree with TRBD2. From germline, CDR1 is SQVTM and CDR2 ANQGSEA. The CDR3 is 16 amino acids. Trimming removed 1 base from V and 9 bases from J; junction bases left unmatched: 17. CDR3 DNA: TGCAGCGTTGAAGTGGGACGCGGGAGGCGTGATCACGGGCAGTACTTC. This sequence encodes CSVEVGRGRRDHGQYF.

This clonotype was detected many times. The V and J genes are TRBV29-1 and TRBJ1-1; TRBD1 matches 7 bases. CDR1 and CDR2 (germline): SQVTM, ANQGSEA. The CDR3 covers 13 residues. J was trimmed by 3 bases and V by 5 bases; bases with no gene match: 6. The CDR3 loop reads CSVYTGADTEAFF. The CDR3 DNA is TGCAGCGTTTACACAGGGGCTGACACTGAAGCTTTCTTT.

The genes are TRBV7-9 and TRBJ1-1; D is unresolved. CDR1 SEHNR and CDR2 FQNEAQ come from the germline V gene (reference sequence). V was cut by 5 bases and J by 10 bases, with 14 bases left in between. CDR3 length equals 12 residues. The CDR3 loop reads CASSDRLAGAFF. The CDR3, as DNA: TGTGCCAGCAGCGACCGACTAGCGGGAGCTTTCTTT.

This clonotype was counted between two and nine times. The V gene is TRBV7-9, the J gene TRBJ1-4; the D gene is possibly TRBD1 (6 bases). V was clipped by 2 bases and J by 0 bases, with 13 bases between them. This CDR3 has 17 amino acids. CDR1 is SEHNR and CDR2 is FQNEAQ in the germline V gene (reference sequence). DNA for the CDR3: TGTGCCAGCAGCTTAAGACCGGGGGCCGCAACTAATGAAAAACTGTTTTTT. Translated, it gives CASSLRPGAATNEKLFF.

V gene TRBV11-2 combines with J gene TRBJ2-3; D not certain. CDR3 length: 11 amino acids. CDR1 is SGHAT and CDR2 is FQNNGV in the germline V gene. V gave up 6 bases and J gave up 2 bases, with 3 bases separating them. This CDR3 reads CASRITDTQYF. The CDR3 DNA reads TGTGCCAGCAGGATCACAGATACGCAGTATTTT.

This clonotype was counted once. CDR3 residues: CSVERTGARTEAFF. The CDR3 DNA reads as TGCAGCGTTGAGCGGACAGGGGCGAGGACTGAAGCTTTCTTT. The gene calls are TRBV29-1 and TRBJ1-1; 9 bases agree with TRBD1. V dropped 3 bases and J dropped 5; count of bases not matched to a gene: 7. There are 14 residues in the CDR3. The germline V gene encodes CDR1 SQVTM and CDR2 ANQGSEA.

At least ten counts were recorded for this clonotype. The rearrangement links TRBV7-2 to TRBJ1-1; D gene ambiguous. Germline V gene lookup returns CDR1 SGHTA and CDR2 FQGNSA. V was cut by 2 bases and J by 1 base, with 5 bases left in between. This CDR3 is built from 13 residues. CDR3 loop: CASSLWWNTEAFF. CDR3 sequence (DNA): TGTGCCAGCAGCTTATGGTGGAACACTGAAGCTTTCTTT.

The V and J genes are TRBV29-1 and TRBJ2-1; D is unresolved. The germline gives CDR1 SQVTM, CDR2 ANQGSEA. Trimming took 4 bases from V and 4 from J, leaving 8 bases between them. This CDR3 is built from 12 residues. CDR3 nucleotide sequence: TGCAGCGTTGGAGATGGATACAATGAGCAGTTCTTC. Translation gives CSVGDGYNEQFF.

This clonotype appeared once. This chain uses TRBV10-3 with TRBJ2-1, with 9 bases identical to TRBD1. CDR1 and CDR2 (germline): ENHRY, SYGVKD. The CDR3 sequence is 15 residues long. V shed 5 bases and J 4 bases; nucleotides not matched to a gene: 6. CDR3 sequence reads: CAISTGTGSYNEQFF. CDR3 coding DNA: TGTGCCATCAGTACCGGGACAGGGAGTTACAATGAGCAGTTCTTC.

CDR3: CASSYRRDEKLFF. For the CDR3, the DNA is TGTGCCAGCAGTTACCGCCGGGATGAAAAACTGTTTTTT. The chain is built from TRBV2 and TRBJ1-4; D gene unclear. The germline CDR1 and CDR2 sequences are SNHLY and FYNNEI. The CDR3 covers 13 residues. Between the trimmed V and J ends, which lost 5 bases and 6 bases, there was a span of 10 bases.

Comment on this clonotype: This CDR3 is missing its conserved last phenylalanine or tryptophan, likely due to a read error. The limits of the CDR3 on the DNA are not certain, so only TCRdb's listed CDR3 is given. The chain employs TRBV6-1 and TRBJ1-4; TRBD1, as called in the table, went unchecked against the DNA. Looked up from germline, CDR1 is MNHNS and CDR2 is SASEGT. The CDR3 is made up of 12 amino acids, end residues included. The CDR3 here is CASTRDRGAWYY.